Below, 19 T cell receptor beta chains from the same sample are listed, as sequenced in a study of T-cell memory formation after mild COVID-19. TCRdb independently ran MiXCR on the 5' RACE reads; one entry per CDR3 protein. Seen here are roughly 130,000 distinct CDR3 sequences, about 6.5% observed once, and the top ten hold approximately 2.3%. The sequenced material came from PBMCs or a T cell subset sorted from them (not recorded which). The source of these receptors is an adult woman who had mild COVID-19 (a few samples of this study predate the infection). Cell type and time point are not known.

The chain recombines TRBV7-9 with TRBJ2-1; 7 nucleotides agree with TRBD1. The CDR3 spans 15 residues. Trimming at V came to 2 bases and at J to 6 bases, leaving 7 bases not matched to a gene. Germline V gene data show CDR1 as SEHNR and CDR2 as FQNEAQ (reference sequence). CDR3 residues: CASSLLTGFFNEQFF. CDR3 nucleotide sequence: TGTGCCAGCAGCTTATTGACAGGGTTTTTCAATGAGCAGTTCTTC.

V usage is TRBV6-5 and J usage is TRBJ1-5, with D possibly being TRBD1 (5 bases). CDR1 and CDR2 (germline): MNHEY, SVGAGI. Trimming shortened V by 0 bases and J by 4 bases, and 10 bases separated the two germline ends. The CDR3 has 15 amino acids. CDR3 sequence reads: CASSYSGPTNQPQHF. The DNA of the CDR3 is TGTGCCAGCAGTTACTCGGGGCCGACGAATCAGCCCCAGCATTTT.

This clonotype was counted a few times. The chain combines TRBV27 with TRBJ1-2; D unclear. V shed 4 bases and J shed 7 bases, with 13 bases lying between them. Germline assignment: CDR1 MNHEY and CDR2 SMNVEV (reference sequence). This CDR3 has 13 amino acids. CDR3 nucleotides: TGTGCCAGCAGTTCGGGCATATGGGGTGGCTACACCTTC. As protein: CASSSGIWGGYTF.

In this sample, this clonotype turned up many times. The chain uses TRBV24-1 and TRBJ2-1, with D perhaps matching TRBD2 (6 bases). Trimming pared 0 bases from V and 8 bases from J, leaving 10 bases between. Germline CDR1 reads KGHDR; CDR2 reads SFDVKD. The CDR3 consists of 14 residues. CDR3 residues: CATSDLTASDEQFF. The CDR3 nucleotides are TGTGCCACCAGTGATTTGACGGCTAGCGATGAGCAGTTCTTC.

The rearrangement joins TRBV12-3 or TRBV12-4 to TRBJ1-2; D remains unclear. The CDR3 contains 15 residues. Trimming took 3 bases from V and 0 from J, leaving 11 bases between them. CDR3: CASSLGFSPNYGYTF. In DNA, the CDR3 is TGTGCCAGCAGTTTGGGGTTTTCTCCTAACTATGGCTACACCTTC.

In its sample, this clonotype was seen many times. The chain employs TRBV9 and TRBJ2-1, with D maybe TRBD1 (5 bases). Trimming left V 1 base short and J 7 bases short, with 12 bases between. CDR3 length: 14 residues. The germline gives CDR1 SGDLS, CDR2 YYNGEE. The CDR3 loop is CASSVRPGSNEQFF. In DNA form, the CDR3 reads TGTGCCAGCAGCGTAAGACCAGGGTCGAATGAGCAGTTCTTC.

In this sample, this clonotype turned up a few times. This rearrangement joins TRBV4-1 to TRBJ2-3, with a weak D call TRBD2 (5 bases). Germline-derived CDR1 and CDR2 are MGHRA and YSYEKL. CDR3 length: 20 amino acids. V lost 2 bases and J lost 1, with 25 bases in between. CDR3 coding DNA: TGCGCCAGCAGCCAACCGCCTGCATTATCCCCGGGGTACGGCACAGATACGCAGTATTTT. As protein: CASSQPPALSPGYGTDTQYF.

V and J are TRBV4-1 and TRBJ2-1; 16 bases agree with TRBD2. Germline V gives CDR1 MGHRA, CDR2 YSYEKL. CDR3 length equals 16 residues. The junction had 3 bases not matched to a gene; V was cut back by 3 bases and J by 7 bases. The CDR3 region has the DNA TGCGCCAGCAGCCAGGGGACTAGCGGGGGGGCAAATGAGCAGTTCTTC. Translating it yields CASSQGTSGGANEQFF.

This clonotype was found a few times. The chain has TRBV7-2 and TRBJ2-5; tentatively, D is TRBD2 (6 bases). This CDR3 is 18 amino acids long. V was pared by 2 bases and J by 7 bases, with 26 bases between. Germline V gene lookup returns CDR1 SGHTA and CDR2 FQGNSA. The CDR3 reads CASSLYGTGRRAFGTQYF. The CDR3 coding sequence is TGTGCCAGCAGCTTATACGGAACGGGGCGGAGGGCATTTGGGACCCAGTACTTC.

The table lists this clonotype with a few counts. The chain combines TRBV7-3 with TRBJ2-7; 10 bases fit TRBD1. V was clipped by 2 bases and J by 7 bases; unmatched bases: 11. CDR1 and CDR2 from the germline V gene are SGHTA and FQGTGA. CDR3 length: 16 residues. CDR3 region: CASSLVARGQGGEQYF. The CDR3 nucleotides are TGTGCCAGCAGCTTAGTCGCCCGTGGACAGGGGGGAGAGCAGTACTTC.

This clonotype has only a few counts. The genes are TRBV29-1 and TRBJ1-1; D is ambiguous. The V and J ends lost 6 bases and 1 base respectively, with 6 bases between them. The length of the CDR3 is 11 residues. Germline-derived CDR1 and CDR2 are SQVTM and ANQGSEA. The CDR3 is CSVGRNTEAFF. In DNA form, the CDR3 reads TGCAGCGTGGGGAGGAACACTGAAGCTTTCTTT.

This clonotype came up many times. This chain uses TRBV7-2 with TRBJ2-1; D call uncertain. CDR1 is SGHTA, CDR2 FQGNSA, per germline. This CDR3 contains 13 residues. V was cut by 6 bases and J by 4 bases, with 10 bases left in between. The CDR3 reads CASSAQRYNEQFF. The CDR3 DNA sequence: TGTGCCAGCAGTGCTCAGAGATACAATGAGCAGTTCTTC.

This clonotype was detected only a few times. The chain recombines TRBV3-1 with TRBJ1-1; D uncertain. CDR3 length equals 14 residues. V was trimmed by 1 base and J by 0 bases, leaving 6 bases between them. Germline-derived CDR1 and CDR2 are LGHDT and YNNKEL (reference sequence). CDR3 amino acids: CASSQGLVNTEAFF. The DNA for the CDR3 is TGTGCCAGCAGCCAAGGGCTGGTGAACACTGAAGCTTTCTTT. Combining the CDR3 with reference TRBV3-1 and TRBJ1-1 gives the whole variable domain DTAVSQTPKYLVTQMGNDKSIKCEQNLGHDTMYWYKQDSKKFLKIMFSYNNKELIINETVPNRFSPKSPDKAHLNLHINSLELGDSAVYFCASSQGLVNTEAFFGQGTRLTVV.

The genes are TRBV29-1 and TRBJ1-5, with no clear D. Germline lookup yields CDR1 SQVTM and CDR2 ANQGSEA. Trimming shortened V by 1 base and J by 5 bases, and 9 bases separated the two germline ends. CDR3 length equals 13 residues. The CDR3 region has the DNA TGCAGCGTTGAAGTTAGTGCCGATCAGCCCCAGCATTTT. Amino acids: CSVEVSADQPQHF.

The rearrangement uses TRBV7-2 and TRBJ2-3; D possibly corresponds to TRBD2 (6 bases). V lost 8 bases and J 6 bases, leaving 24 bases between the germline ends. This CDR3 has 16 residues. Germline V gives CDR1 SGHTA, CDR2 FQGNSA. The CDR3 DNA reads TGTGCCAGCTTCGAGATGGCCCAATGGGGGGTGGATACGCAGTATTTT. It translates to CASFEMAQWGVDTQYF.

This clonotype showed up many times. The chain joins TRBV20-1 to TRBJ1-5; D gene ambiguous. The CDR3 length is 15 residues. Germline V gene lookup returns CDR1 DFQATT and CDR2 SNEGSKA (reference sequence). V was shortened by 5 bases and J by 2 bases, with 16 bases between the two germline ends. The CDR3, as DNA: TGCAGTGCTTCCCGATCGCGGGGTGGCAATCAGCCCCAGCATTTT. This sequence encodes CSASRSRGGNQPQHF.

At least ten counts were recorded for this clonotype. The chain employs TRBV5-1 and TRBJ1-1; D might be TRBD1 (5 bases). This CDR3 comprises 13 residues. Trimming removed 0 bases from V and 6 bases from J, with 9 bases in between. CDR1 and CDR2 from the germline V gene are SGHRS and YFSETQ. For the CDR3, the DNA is TGCGCCAGCAGCTTGGCTACAGGTTCTGAAGCTTTCTTT. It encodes CASSLATGSEAFF.

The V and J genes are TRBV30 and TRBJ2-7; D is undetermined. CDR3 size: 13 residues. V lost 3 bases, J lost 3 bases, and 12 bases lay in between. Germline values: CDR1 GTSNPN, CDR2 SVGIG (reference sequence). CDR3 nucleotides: TGTGCCTGGAGCCCAGGCATAGACTACGAGCAGTACTTC. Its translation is CAWSPGIDYEQYF.

The CDR3 sequence: CASSLVRGGLLYNEQFF. DNA for the CDR3: TGTGCCAGCAGTTTAGTAAGGGGGGGGCTACTTTACAATGAGCAGTTCTTC. This chain links TRBV12-3 or TRBV12-4 with TRBJ2-1; TRBD2 is a possible D gene (7 bases). V lost 1 base and J lost 4, with 17 bases in between. This CDR3 comprises 17 residues.